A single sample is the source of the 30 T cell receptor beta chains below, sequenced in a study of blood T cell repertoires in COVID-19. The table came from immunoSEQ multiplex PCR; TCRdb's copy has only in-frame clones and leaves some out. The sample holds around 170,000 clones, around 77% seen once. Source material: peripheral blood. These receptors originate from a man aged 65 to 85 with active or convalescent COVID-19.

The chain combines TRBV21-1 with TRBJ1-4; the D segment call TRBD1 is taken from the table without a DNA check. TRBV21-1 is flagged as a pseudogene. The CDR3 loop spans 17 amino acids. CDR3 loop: CASSVTWDRATNEKLFF. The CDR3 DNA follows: TGTGCCAGCAGCGTAACGTGGGACAGAGCAACTAATGAAAAACTGTTTTTT.

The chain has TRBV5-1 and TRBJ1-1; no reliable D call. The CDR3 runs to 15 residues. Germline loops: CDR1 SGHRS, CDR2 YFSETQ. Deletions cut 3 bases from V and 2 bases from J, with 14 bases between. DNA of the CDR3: TGCGCCAGCAGCTCTGGAGGATCGGGTAACACTGAAGCTTTCTTT. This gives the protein CASSSGGSGNTEAFF.

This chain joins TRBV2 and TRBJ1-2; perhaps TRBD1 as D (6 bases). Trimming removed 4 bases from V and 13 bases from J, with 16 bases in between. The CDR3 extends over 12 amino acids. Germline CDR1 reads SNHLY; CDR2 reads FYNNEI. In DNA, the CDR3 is TGTGCCAGCAGTGCAGCCCAACAGGGAAGCACCTTC. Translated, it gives CASSAAQQGSTF.

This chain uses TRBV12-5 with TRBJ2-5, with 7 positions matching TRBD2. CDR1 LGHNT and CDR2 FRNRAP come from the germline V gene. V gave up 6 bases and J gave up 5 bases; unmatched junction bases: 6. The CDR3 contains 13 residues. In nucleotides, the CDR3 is TGTGCTAGTGGGACCAGGGAGGGGGAGACCCAGTACTTC. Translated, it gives CASGTREGETQYF.

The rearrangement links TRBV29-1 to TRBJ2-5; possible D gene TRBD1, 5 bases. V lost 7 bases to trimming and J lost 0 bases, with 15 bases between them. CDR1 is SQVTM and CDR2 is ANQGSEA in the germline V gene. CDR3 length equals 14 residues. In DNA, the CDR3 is TGCAGCGCTTTTGAAGGGGTTGACCAAGAGACCCAGTACTTC. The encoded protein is CSAFEGVDQETQYF.

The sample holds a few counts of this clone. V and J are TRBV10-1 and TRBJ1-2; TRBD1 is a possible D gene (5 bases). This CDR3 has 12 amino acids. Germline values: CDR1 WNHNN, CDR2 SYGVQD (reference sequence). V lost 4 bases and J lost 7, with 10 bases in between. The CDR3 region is CASSAGSGGYTF. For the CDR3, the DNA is TGCGCCAGCAGTGCAGGGTCTGGTGGCTACACCTTC.

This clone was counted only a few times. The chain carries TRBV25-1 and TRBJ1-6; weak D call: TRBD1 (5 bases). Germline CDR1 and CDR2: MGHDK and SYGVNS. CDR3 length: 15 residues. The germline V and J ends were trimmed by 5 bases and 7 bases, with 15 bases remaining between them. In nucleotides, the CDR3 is TGTGCCAGCAGTAAGGGGTTCCTCGGCAATTCACCCCTCCACTTT. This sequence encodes CASSKGFLGNSPLHF. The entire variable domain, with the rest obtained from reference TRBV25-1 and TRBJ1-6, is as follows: EADIYQTPRYLVIGTGKKITLECSQTMGHDKMYWYQQDPGMELHLIHYSYGVNSTEKGDLSSESTVSRIRTEHFPLTLESARPSHTSQYLCASSKGFLGNSPLHFGNGTRLTVT.

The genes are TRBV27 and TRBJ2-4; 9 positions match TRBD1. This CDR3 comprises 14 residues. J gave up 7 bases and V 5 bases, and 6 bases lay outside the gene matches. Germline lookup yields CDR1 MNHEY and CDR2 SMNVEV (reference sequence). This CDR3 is CASSPPGQGNIQYF. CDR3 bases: TGTGCCAGCAGTCCACCGGGACAGGGTAACATTCAGTACTTC.

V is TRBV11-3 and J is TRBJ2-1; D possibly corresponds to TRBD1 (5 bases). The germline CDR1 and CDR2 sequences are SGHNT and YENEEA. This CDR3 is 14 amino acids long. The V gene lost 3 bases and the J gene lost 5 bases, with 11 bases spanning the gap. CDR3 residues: CASSLSDSNNEQFF. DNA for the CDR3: TGTGCCAGCAGCTTGTCAGACAGTAACAATGAGCAGTTCTTC.

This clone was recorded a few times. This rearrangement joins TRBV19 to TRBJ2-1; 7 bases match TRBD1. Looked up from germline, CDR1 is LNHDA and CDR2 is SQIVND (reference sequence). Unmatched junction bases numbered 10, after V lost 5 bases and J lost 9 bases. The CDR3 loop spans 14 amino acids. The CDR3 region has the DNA TGTGCCAGTAGTGCCCAGCCCAACAGGGGTGAGCAGTTCTTC. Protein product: CASSAQPNRGEQFF.

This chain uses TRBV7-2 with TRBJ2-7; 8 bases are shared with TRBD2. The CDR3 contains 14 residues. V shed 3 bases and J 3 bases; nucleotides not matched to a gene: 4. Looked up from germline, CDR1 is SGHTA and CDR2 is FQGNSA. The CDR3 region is CASSFGGGYYEQYF. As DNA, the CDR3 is TGTGCCAGCAGCTTCGGCGGGGGGTACTACGAGCAGTACTTC.

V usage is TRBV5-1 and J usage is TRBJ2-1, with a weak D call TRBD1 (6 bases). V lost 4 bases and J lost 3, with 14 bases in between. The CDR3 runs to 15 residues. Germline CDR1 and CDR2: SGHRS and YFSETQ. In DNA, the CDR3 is TGCGCCAGCAGCACCCACAGGGAAGTCTACAATGAGCAGTTCTTC. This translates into CASSTHREVYNEQFF.

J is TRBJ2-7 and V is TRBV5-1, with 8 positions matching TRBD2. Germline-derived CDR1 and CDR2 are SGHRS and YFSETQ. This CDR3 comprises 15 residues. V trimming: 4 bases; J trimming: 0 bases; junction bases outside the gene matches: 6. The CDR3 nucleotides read TGCGCCAGCAGCCTGACTAGCGTCGGCTCCTACGAGCAGTACTTC. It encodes CASSLTSVGSYEQYF.

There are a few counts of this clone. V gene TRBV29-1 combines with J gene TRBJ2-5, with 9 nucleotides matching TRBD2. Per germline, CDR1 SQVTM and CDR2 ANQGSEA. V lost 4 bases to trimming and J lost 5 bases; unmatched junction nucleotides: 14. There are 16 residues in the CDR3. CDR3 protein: CSVGRTRLAGVETQYF. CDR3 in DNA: TGCAGCGTTGGAAGGACTAGGTTAGCGGGGGTGGAGACCCAGTACTTC.

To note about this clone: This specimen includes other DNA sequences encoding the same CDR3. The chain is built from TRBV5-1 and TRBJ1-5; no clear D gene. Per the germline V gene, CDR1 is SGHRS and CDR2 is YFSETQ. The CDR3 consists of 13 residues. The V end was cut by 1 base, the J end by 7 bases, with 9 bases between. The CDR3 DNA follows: TGCGCCAGCAGCTTGACGGGTGGGCAGCCCCAGCATTTT. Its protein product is CASSLTGGQPQHF.

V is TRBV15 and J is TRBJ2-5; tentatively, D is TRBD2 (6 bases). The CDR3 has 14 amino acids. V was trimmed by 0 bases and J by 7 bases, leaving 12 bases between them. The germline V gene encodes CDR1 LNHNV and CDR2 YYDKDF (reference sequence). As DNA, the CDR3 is TGTGCCACCAGCAGAGATGGTCGGAGGGGGACCCAGTACTTC. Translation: CATSRDGRRGTQYF.

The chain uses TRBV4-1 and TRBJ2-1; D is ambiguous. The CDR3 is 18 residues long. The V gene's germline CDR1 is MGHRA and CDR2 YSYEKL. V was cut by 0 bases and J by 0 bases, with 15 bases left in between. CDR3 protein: CASSQDTGTTGSYNEQFF. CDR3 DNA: TGCGCCAGCAGCCAAGATACCGGTACCACCGGCTCCTACAATGAGCAGTTCTTC.

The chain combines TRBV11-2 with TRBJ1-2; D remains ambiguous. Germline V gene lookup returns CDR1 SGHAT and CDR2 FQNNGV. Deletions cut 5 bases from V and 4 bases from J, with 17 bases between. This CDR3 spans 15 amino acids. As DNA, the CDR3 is TGTGCCAGCAGCCCCCTCACTTCAAACTTCTATGGCTACACCTTC. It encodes CASSPLTSNFYGYTF.

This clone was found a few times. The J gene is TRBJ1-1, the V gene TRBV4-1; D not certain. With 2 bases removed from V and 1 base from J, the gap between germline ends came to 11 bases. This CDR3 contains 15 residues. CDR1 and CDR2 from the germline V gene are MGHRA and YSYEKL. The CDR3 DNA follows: TGCGCCAGCAGCCAATATGGACGGGAGAACACTGAAGCTTTCTTT. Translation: CASSQYGRENTEAFF.

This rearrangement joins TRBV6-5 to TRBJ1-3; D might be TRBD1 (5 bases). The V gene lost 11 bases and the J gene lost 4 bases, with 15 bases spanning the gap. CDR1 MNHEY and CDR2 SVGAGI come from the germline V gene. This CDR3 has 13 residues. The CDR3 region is CACWGLNGNTIYF. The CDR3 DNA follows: TGTGCCTGTTGGGGCCTAAACGGAAACACCATATATTTT.

The CDR3 DNA reads as TGTGCCACCAGTGACCCGACAGTGAACACCGGGGAGCTGTTTTTT. This gives the protein CATSDPTVNTGELFF. This sequence joins TRBV24-1 and TRBJ2-2; TRBD1 is a possible D gene (5 bases). Germline CDR1 reads KGHDR; CDR2 reads SFDVKD. The CDR3 is made up of 15 amino acids. The ends were cut back, 4 bases at V and 1 base at J, with 9 bases in the middle.

CDR3 coding DNA: TGCGCCAGCAGCTTGGCAGCGGGACACGGAGAGACCCAGTACTTC. Its translation: CASSLAAGHGETQYF. The chain employs TRBV5-1 and TRBJ2-5; D perhaps matches TRBD2 (7 bases). V lost 0 bases and J 4 bases, leaving 13 bases between the germline ends. The CDR3 has 15 residues. The V gene's germline CDR1 is SGHRS and CDR2 YFSETQ.

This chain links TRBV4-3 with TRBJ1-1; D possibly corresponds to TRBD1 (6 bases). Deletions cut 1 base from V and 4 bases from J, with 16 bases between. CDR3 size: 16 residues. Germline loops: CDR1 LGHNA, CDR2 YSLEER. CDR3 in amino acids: CASSQAVTGRVTEAFF. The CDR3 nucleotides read TGCGCCAGCAGCCAAGCCGTTACAGGGCGGGTCACTGAAGCTTTCTTT.

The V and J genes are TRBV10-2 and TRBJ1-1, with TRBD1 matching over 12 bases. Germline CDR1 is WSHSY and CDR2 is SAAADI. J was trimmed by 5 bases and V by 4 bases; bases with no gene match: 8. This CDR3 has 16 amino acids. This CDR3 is CASSGPGTGGGTEAFF. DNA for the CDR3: TGCGCCAGCAGTGGGCCCGGGACAGGGGGCGGTACTGAAGCTTTCTTT.

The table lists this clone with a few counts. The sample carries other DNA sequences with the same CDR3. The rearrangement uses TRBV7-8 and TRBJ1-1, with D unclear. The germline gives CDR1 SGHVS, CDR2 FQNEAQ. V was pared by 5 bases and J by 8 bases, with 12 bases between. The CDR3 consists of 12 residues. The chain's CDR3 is CASSPPGREAFF. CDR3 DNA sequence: TGTGCCAGCAGCCCCCCGGGAAGGGAAGCTTTCTTT.

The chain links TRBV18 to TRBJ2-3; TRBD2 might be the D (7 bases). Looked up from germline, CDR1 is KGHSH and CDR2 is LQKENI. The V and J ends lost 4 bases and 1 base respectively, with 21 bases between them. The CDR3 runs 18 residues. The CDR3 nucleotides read TGTGCCAGCTCACGAACCGGAGAGGGGGGGCCCGGCACAGATACGCAGTATTTT. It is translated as CASSRTGEGGPGTDTQYF.

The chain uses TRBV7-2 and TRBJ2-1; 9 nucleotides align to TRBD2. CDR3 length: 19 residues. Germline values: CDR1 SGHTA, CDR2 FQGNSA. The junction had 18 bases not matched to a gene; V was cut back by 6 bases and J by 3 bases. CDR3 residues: CASSLSGLARRSGYNEQFF. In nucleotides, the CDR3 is TGTGCCAGCAGTCTATCGGGACTAGCCAGGAGGAGCGGCTACAATGAGCAGTTCTTC.

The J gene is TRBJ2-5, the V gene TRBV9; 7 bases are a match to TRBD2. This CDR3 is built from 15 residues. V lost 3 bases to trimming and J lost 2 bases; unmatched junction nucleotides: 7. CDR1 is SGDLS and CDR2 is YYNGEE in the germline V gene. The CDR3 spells CASSGPWGGQETQYF. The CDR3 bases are TGTGCCAGCAGCGGGCCCTGGGGGGGGCAAGAGACCCAGTACTTC.

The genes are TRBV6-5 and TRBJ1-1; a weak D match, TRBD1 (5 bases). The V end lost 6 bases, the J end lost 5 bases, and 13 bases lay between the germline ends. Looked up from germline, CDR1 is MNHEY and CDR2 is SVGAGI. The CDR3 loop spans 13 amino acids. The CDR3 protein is CASRHRRETEAFF. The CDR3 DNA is TGTGCCAGCAGGCACCGCAGGGAAACTGAAGCTTTCTTT.

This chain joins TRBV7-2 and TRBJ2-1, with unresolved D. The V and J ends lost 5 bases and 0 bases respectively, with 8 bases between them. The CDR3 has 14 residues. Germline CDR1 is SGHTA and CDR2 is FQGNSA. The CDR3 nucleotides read TGTGCCAGCAGCCTTAAGAGCTCCTACAATGAGCAGTTCTTC. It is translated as CASSLKSSYNEQFF.